A selection of T cell receptor beta chains follows, all from one sample in a study of blood T cell repertoires in COVID-19. The repertoire was sequenced with immunoSEQ multiplex PCR; TCRdb's copy has only in-frame clones and lacks some. There are approximately 530,000 clones in the sample; less than 90% occur only once, and less than 9% lies in the top ten. Sample: peripheral blood. These receptors originate from a woman between 50 and 59 years old with COVID-19, enrolled during active disease. CDR3s include the opening cysteine and the closing phenylalanine or tryptophan. A D gene is named only where the DNA matches it firmly. For some rows the clone size is stated as once, few or many, or as a class when expanded; others skip it.

D gene	clone size	J gene	V gene	CDR3 protein	CDR3 DNA
TRBD2	-	TRBJ2-7	TRBV6-5	CASRRTSGTYEQYF	TGTGCCAGCAGAAGGACTAGCGGGACCTACGAGCAGTACTTC
TRBD2	-	TRBJ2-3	TRBV15	CATSRDRASGQKDTQYF	TGTGCCACCAGCAGAGATAGGGCTAGCGGGCAAAAAGATACGCAGTATTTT
-	once	TRBJ1-3	TRBV11-2	CASSPGVPSGNTIYF	TGTGCCAGCAGCCCGGGGGTCCCCTCTGGAAACACCATATATTTT
TRBD1	-	TRBJ2-7	TRBV6-5	CATRQGVLREQYF	TGTGCCACCCGACAGGGGGTTTTACGGGAGCAGTACTTC
TRBD2	-	TRBJ2-3	TRBV5-1	CASSLAQASGVFDTQYF	TGCGCCAGCAGCTTGGCTCAGGCTAGCGGGGTTTTTGATACGCAGTATTTT
-	-	TRBJ2-7	TRBV10-3	CAISGGTPSSYEQYF	TGTGCCATCAGTGGCGGGACCCCCAGCTCCTACGAGCAGTACTTC
TRBD1	-	TRBJ1-4	TRBV28	CASRSTGVGEKLFF	TGTGCCAGCAGGTCGACAGGGGTCGGTGAAAAACTGTTTTTT
TRBD1	-	TRBJ1-1	TRBV10-3	CAISKDREFEAFF	TGTGCCATCAGCAAGGACAGGGAGTTTGAAGCTTTCTTT
TRBD2	-	TRBJ2-3	TRBV7-9	CASSLAAGGRADTQYF	TGTGCCAGCAGCTTAGCCGCGGGGGGGCGCGCAGATACGCAGTATTTT
-	-	TRBJ1-1	TRBV18	CASSPPGGEAFF	TGTGCCAGCTCACCACCTGGAGGGGAAGCTTTCTTT
TRBD2	-	TRBJ2-1	TRBV6-5	CATKYGGGAPGEQFF	TGTGCCACCAAGTATGGCGGGGGGGCTCCAGGGGAGCAGTTCTTC
-	-	TRBJ1-3	TRBV6-5	CASYRTAGGNTIYF	TGTGCCAGCTACAGGACAGCAGGGGGAAACACCATATATTTT
-	-	TRBJ2-1	TRBV27	CASSDPIWGGNEQFF	TGTGCCAGCAGTGACCCGATATGGGGCGGCAATGAGCAGTTCTTC
-	-	TRBJ1-4	TRBV3-1/TRBV3-2	CASSQAFLGDEKLFF	TGTGCCAGCAGCCAAGCCTTCTTGGGAGATGAAAAACTGTTTTTT
TRBD1	-	TRBJ2-7	TRBV19	CASNSRDRSPYEQYF	TGTGCCAGTAACAGCCGGGACAGGTCTCCCTACGAGCAGTACTTC
-	once	TRBJ1-2	TRBV7-2	CASSLGGGYGYTF	TGTGCCAGCAGCTTGGGGGGAGGCTATGGCTACACCTTC
TRBD1	-	TRBJ2-7	TRBV5-1	CASSGTGEGYEQYF	TGCGCCAGCAGCGGGACAGGGGAGGGCTACGAGCAGTACTTC
-	once	TRBJ2-3	TRBV7-9	CASSHPGTTGGDTQYF	TGTGCCAGCAGCCATCCCGGGACAACGGGGGGAGATACGCAGTATTTT
TRBD2	-	TRBJ2-3	TRBV3-1/TRBV3-2	CASSPRGGAYTQYF	TGTGCCAGCAGCCCCCGGGGGGGGGCATATACGCAGTATTTT
-	-	TRBJ2-3	TRBV5-1	CASGTTWADTQYF	TGCGCCAGCGGCACTACCTGGGCAGATACGCAGTATTTT
-	once	TRBJ1-1	TRBV27	CASSLSSGGPTEAFF	TGTGCCAGCAGTTTATCTTCGGGGGGCCCCACTGAAGCTTTCTTT
TRBD2	-	TRBJ2-5	TRBV7-9	CASSLVGGGNQETQYF	TGTGCCAGCAGCTTAGTCGGCGGGGGGAACCAAGAGACCCAGTACTTC
TRBD2	-	TRBJ2-3	TRBV4-1	CASSQLSLAGGPSDTQYF	TGCGCCAGCAGCCAATTATCTTTGGCGGGGGGGCCGTCAGATACGCAGTATTTT
TRBD1	-	TRBJ1-1	TRBV19	CASSTLGQGIAVTEAFF	TGTGCCAGTAGTACATTGGGACAGGGGATCGCGGTCACTGAAGCTTTCTTT
TRBD1	-	TRBJ2-5	TRBV20-1	CSASSRTGAQETQYF	TGCAGTGCTAGTAGCCGGACAGGGGCACAAGAGACCCAGTACTTC
TRBD1	-	TRBJ1-2	TRBV19	CASSPDREYGYTF	TGTGCCAGCTCCCCTGACAGGGAATATGGCTACACCTTC
-	-	TRBJ2-1	TRBV30	CAWSFGSSYNEQFF	TGTGCCTGGAGTTTCGGGAGCTCCTACAATGAGCAGTTCTTC
-	-	TRBJ1-4	TRBV30	CAWSLDSWGEKLFF	TGTGCCTGGAGTTTGGACAGTTGGGGCGAAAAACTGTTTTTT
-	once	TRBJ2-3	TRBV30	CAWRGGWDRFTDTQYF	TGTGCCTGGAGGGGGGGATGGGACAGATTCACAGATACGCAGTATTTT
-	-	TRBJ2-6	TRBV6-4	CASSALSGANVLTF	TGTGCCAGCAGTGCCCTCTCTGGGGCCAACGTCCTGACTTTC
-	-	TRBJ2-3	TRBV18	CASSPPVDTQYF	TGTGCCAGCTCACCCCCGGTAGATACGCAGTATTTT
-	-	TRBJ1-1	TRBV19	CASSAGQGYTEAFF	TGTGCCAGTAGCGCTGGGCAGGGATACACTGAAGCTTTCTTT
-	-	TRBJ1-2	TRBV27	CATSLGGPPIYGYTF	TGTGCCACAAGCTTGGGGGGGCCTCCTATCTATGGCTACACCTTC
TRBD1	-	TRBJ1-2	TRBV4-2	CASEGQGYGYTF	TGTGCCAGCGAGGGACAGGGTTATGGCTACACCTTC
-	-	TRBJ2-1	TRBV2	CASSETRLPGEQFF	TGTGCCAGCAGTGAAACCCGGCTCCCCGGGGAGCAGTTCTTC
TRBD1	-	TRBJ1-2	TRBV5-6	CASSLGTGALYTF	TGTGCCAGCAGCTTGGGGACAGGGGCCCTCTACACCTTC
-	few	TRBJ1-6	TRBV5-5	CASRLAGSGSPLHF	TGTGCCAGCAGGCTGGCCGGGAGCGGATCACCCCTCCACTTT
TRBD1	-	TRBJ1-5	TRBV19	CASSTGTGGQPQHF	TGTGCCAGTAGTACTGGGACAGGAGGTCAGCCCCAGCATTTT
-	-	TRBJ1-2	TRBV3-1/TRBV3-2	CASSQVGGADGYTF	TGTGCCAGCAGCCAAGTTGGAGGGGCGGATGGCTACACCTTC
TRBD1	-	TRBJ1-6	TRBV27	CASSLGWTGYNSPLHF	TGTGCCAGCAGTTTAGGGTGGACAGGGTATAATTCACCCCTCCACTTT
TRBD1	-	TRBJ1-4	TRBV29-1	CSASTGGDEKLFF	TGCAGCGCTTCCACAGGGGGTGATGAAAAACTGTTTTTT
-	-	TRBJ2-2	TRBV11-2	CASSLSGTGELFF	TGTGCCAGCAGCTTATCCGGGACCGGGGAGCTGTTTTTT
TRBD1	-	TRBJ2-3	TRBV5-1	CASSSGQGTDTQYF	TGCGCCAGCAGCTCCGGACAGGGCACAGATACGCAGTATTTT
-	-	TRBJ1-1	TRBV20-1	CSARQNTEAFF	TGCAGTGCTCGACAGAACACTGAAGCTTTCTTT